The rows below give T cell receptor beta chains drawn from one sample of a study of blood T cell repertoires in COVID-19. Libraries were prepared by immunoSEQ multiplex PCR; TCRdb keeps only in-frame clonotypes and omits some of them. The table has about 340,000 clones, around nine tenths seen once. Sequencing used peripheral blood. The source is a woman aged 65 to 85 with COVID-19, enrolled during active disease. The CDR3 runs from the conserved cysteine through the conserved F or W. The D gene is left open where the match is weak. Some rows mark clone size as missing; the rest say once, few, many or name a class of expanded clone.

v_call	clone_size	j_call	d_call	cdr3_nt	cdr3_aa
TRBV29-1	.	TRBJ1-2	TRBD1	TGCAGCGTCCCGGGACAGGGGGCTAATGGCTACACCTTC	CSVPGQGANGYTF
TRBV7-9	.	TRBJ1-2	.	TGTGCCAGCAGCTTCGACGACATACCATCCTATGGCTACACCTTC	CASSFDDIPSYGYTF
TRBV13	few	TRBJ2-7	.	TGTGCCAGCAGCCTACGGAGGGCTTCGTACGAGCAGTACTTC	CASSLRRASYEQYF
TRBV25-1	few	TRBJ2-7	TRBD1	TGTGCCAGCAGACCCGGGACAGGGGAAGGTCGGTCCTACGAGCAGTACTTC	CASRPGTGEGRSYEQYF
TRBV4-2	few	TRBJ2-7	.	TGTGCCAGCAGCCTTGAGATCCAGGCGACTACCTACGAGCAGTACTTC	CASSLEIQATTYEQYF
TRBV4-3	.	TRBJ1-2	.	TGCGCCAGCAGCCAAGCAGGGATAGGGCCCTATGGCTACACCTTC	CASSQAGIGPYGYTF
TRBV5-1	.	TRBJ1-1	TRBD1	TGCGCCAGCAGTTCGGGACAGGGGGCGCCGACTGAAGCTTTCTTT	CASSSGQGAPTEAFF
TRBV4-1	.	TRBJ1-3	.	TGCGCCAGCAGCCAAGGTCAGGGAAACACCATATATTTT	CASSQGQGNTIYF
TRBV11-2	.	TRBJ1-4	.	TGTGCCAGCAGCGCAGGGGACCCTAATGAAAAACTGTTTTTT	CASSAGDPNEKLFF
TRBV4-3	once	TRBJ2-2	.	TGCGCCAGCAGTCATGGCGGGGGGGAGCTGTTTTTT	CASSHGGGELFF
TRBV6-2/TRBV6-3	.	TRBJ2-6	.	TGTGCCAGCAGTTCCTGGGGACTCTCTGGGGCCAACGTCCTGACTTTC	CASSSWGLSGANVLTF
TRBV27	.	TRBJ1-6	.	TGTGCCAGCAGTTCTCGTGAGGATTCACCCCTCCACTTT	CASSSREDSPLHF
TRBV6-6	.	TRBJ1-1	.	TGTGCCAGCCGGGGACATTCGGGGACTGAAGCTTTCTTT	CASRGHSGTEAFF
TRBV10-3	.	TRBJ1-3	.	TGTGCCATCAGAGAGGCACAGGGAGAGGTTAGGGGAAACACCATATATTTT	CAIREAQGEVRGNTIYF
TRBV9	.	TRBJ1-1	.	TGTGCCAGCAGCGCGAGAGGGATAGGCACTGAAGCTTTCTTT	CASSARGIGTEAFF
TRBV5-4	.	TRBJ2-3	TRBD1	TGTGCCAGCAGCTGGGGACAGGCCACGCAGTATTTT	CASSWGQATQYF
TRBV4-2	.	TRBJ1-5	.	TGTGCCAGCAGCCAAGATTGGGGGGGGCCCCAGCATTTT	CASSQDWGGPQHF
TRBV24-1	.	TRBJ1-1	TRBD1	TGTGCCACCAGTGACCCCAGGACAGGAGACACTGAAGCTTTCTTT	CATSDPRTGDTEAFF
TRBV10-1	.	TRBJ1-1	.	TGCGCCGGCTACAGAGATAACACTGAAGCTTTCTTT	CAGYRDNTEAFF
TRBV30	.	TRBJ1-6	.	TGTGCCTGGAGTGTACAGGGCTTCTCCTATAATTCACCCCTCCACTTT	CAWSVQGFSYNSPLHF
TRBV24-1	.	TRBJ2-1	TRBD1	TGTGCCACCAGTGACCCCCGACAGGGGTCTGCCTACAATGAGCAGTTCTTC	CATSDPRQGSAYNEQFF
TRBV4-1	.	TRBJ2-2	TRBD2	TGCGCCAGCAGCCACCCCGGGACTAGCGGGGGGCTAAACACCGGGGAGCTGTTTTTT	CASSHPGTSGGLNTGELFF
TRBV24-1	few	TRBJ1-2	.	TGTGCCACCAGTGATCGCAGGGTCGATGGCTACACCTTC	CATSDRRVDGYTF
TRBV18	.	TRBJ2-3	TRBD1	TGTGCCAGCTCACTTGCAGGGGGCAGGGATACGCAGTATTTT	CASSLAGGRDTQYF
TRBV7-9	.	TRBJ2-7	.	TGTGCCAGCAGCTTTGGTCCCGGCTCCTACGAGCAGTACTTC	CASSFGPGSYEQYF
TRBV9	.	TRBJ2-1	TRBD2	TGTGCCAGCAGCCACCGGGGGGGGCCCTACAATGAGCAGTTCTTC	CASSHRGGPYNEQFF
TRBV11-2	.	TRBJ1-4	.	TGTGCCAGCAGCTTATGGGGGGGCCTTGAGGAAAAACTGTTTTTT	CASSLWGGLEEKLFF
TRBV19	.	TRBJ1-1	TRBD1	TGTGCCAGTAGTTTCACAGGGGCCCAAGCTTTCTTT	CASSFTGAQAFF
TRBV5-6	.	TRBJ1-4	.	TGTGCCAGCAGCCAAGACAGTCATGAAAAACTGTTTTTT	CASSQDSHEKLFF
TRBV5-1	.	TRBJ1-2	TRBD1	TGCGCCAGCAGCTCACAGGGGGCAGACTATGGCTACACCTTC	CASSSQGADYGYTF
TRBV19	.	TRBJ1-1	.	TGTGCCAGTTATGACAGGAGAGCTTTCTTT	CASYDRRAFF
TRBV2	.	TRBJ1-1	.	TGTGCCAGCAGTACCCACAGGGTGGACACTGAAGCTTTCTTT	CASSTHRVDTEAFF
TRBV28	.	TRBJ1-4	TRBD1	TGTGCCAGCAGCTATCACAGGGGAACAACTAATGAAAAACTGTTTTTT	CASSYHRGTTNEKLFF
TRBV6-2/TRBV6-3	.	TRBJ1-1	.	TGTGCCAGCAGTTACGAAGTGTTGGGTCGGGAGAACACTGAAGCTTTCTTT	CASSYEVLGRENTEAFF
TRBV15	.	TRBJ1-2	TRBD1	TGTGCCACCAGCAGAGGCCCTGACAGGGGGTGCACCTTC	CATSRGPDRGCTF
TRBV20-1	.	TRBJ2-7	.	TGCAGTGCTAGTCAAGGAGGGGTCTACGAGCAGTACTTC	CSASQGGVYEQYF
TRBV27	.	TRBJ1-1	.	TGTGCCAGCAGTTTATTAGGCGGCACTGAAGCTTTCTTT	CASSLLGGTEAFF
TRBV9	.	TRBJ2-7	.	TGTGCCAGCAGCAGGGACTTAAAGAGCTCCTACGAGCAGTACTTC	CASSRDLKSSYEQYF
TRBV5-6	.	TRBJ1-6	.	TGTGCCAGCAGTGACAGCTTCTATAATTCACCCCTCCACTTT	CASSDSFYNSPLHF
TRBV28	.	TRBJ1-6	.	TGTGCCAGCATCTTGGAGGCAGAGCTAGATAATTCACCCCTCCACTTT	CASILEAELDNSPLHF
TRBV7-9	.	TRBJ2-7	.	TGTGCCAGCAGCCCCTCCGGGTACGAGCAGTACTTC	CASSPSGYEQYF
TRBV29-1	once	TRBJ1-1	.	TGCAGCGTAAATCAGGGTTCGGGCACTGAAGCTTTCTTT	CSVNQGSGTEAFF
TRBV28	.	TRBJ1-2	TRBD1	TGTGCCAGCAAACGGGGACAGGGTGGGGGTGGCTACACCTTC	CASKRGQGGGGYTF
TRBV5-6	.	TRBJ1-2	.	TGTGCCAGCAGCTCGACTAGTTGGGGCTACACCTTC	CASSSTSWGYTF
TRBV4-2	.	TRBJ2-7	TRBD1	TGTGCCAGCGCAGGGGGCCCGACCTACGAGCAGTACTTC	CASAGGPTYEQYF